The clone carrying this T cell receptor (beta chain) was seen more than once but under ten times. Its antigen is currently unknown. Profiling relied on immunoSEQ multiplex PCR, and the TCRdb table lists in-frame clones only, not all of them. The sample records more than 55,000 clones, over 60% being singletons. The data are from a study of OX40 agonist ivuxolimab in advanced cancers. About the study: Patient treatment consisted of intravenous ivuxolimab administration every 2 weeks at 0.01 to 10 mg/kg. Three patients, one with hepatocellular carcinoma and two with cutaneous melanoma, achieved partial responses. Findings and caveats of the study: Nonresponders, in some cases, also had low normalized T-cell clonal expansion. Near-lowest levels of clonal expansion characterized partial responders at 0.1-3.0 mg/kg.

This CDR3 is built from 17 residues. The germline gives CDR1 LGHNA, CDR2 YNFKEQ. The ends lost 3 bases at V and 3 bases at J; junction bases unmatched: 13. The sequence came from an adult with an advanced solid tumor such as melanoma, head and neck, liver or kidney cancer. V is TRBV4-2 and J is TRBJ2-7; TRBD2 matches at 8 bases. The sequencing here drew on CD4+ or CD8+ T cells sorted from blood, taken in a trial of the OX40 agonist ivuxolimab. CDR3 bases: TGTGCCAGCAGCCATCATACCAGCGGGGGTCCTATCTACGAGCAGTACTTC. Translated, it gives CASSHHTSGGPIYEQYF.